A single T cell receptor beta chain is shown here with its context. Blood CD8+ and CD4+ T cells underwent high-throughput TCR beta sequencing. TEMRA cells were FACS-enriched, unlike CD8+ and CD4+ T cells, which were negatively isolated. The data originate from a study of CD8 T cells in Susac syndrome. V shed 4 bases, J shed 2 bases, and the junction held 9 bases outside the gene matches. Germline lookup yields CDR1 SGDLS and CDR2 YYNGEE. The CDR3 totals 16 residues. After extraction with the RNeasy kit, about 0.45 to 1 ug of the RNA was reverse transcribed using random hexamers. Across 54 Vbeta and 13 Jbeta, immunoSEQ multiplex PCR amplified TCR beta CDR3. One entry per CDR3 protein results from TCRdb running MiXCR on the immunoSEQ multiplex PCR reads. The table has approximately 90,000 distinct CDR3 sequences, roughly 93% seen once.

The receptor comes from a human donor in good health. The gene calls are TRBV9 and TRBJ2-3; the match to TRBD2 covers 8 bases. Sequencing input: CD8+ T cells from PBMCs. The CDR3 nucleotides read TGTGCCAGCAGCCCCCCGACTAGCGTCAACACAGATACGCAGTATTTT. Translating gives CASSPPTSVNTDTQYF.